The T cell receptor (beta chain) described here comes from a study of T-cell reconstitution after alpha-beta-depleted transplantation in children. General study results and limits: Newly generated T cells supplied most T-cell counts and diversity one year post-transplant.

This clonotype was observed at least ten times. Its antigen is not identified. V was pared by 0 bases and J by 7 bases, with 2 bases of the junction left unmatched. The CDR3 is 13 residues long. Looked up from germline, CDR1 is MNHEY and CDR2 is SVGAGI. It was with unique molecular identifiers that the TCRbeta library was prepared. TCRdb re-analysed the PCR reads in MiXCR, keeping a single row per CDR3 protein. The data contain about 260,000 distinct CDR3 sequences, roughly 7.7% of them singletons. The receptor was derived from a male patient between 5 and 17 years old who had a stem cell transplant for acute lymphoblastic leukemia, so the T cells may come from the graft donor. This material consisted of PBMCs, mostly from graft donor cells, taken 180 days after TCRalphabeta/CD19-depleted stem cell transplant. V and J are TRBV6-5 and TRBJ1-2; 7 bases fit TRBD1. The CDR3 DNA follows: TGTGCCAGCAGTTACTCGACAGGGATTGGCTACACCTTC. Protein: CASSYSTGIGYTF.